Presented here are 23 T cell receptor beta chains from one specimen sequenced in a study of blood T cell repertoires in COVID-19. TCRdb's copy holds only in-frame clones and misses some; the assay was immunoSEQ multiplex PCR. The sample includes approximately 250,000 clones, 84% seen only once; the top ten take around 4%. Sequenced: peripheral blood. The receptors were sampled from a man in his fifties or sixties with acute or convalescent COVID-19.

The chain carries TRBV24-1 and TRBJ2-1, with D uncertain. The CDR3 sequence is 11 residues long. V lost 9 bases, J lost 7 bases, and 9 bases lay in between. The germline V gene encodes CDR1 KGHDR and CDR2 SFDVKD. CDR3 amino acids: CATPKVNEQFF. In nucleotides, the CDR3 is TGTGCCACCCCTAAAGTGAATGAGCAGTTCTTC.

As to this clone: Other DNA sequences within the sample encode an identical CDR3. The chain links TRBV30 to TRBJ1-5, with D hard to call. Looked up from germline, CDR1 is GTSNPN and CDR2 is SVGIG (reference sequence). Trimming removed 0 bases at V and 2 bases at J, with 5 bases between. The CDR3 length is 13 residues. The CDR3 loop is CAWSVLGNQPQHF. The CDR3 region has the DNA TGTGCCTGGAGTGTACTAGGCAATCAGCCCCAGCATTTT.

The chain couples TRBV7-9 to TRBJ1-1; D may be TRBD1 (5 bases). Germline V CDR1 and CDR2: SEHNR, FQNEAQ (reference sequence). The germline V and J ends were trimmed by 7 bases and 9 bases, with 24 bases remaining between them. This CDR3 region has 15 residues. In DNA, the CDR3 is TGTGCCAGCACTCCCGTCCTACCTGACAGAGTGCAAGCTTTCTTT. Its protein is CASTPVLPDRVQAFF.

This chain joins TRBV4-1 and TRBJ2-7; D perhaps matches TRBD2 (5 bases). V lost 1 base and J 1 base, leaving 14 bases between the germline ends. This CDR3 region has 16 residues. CDR1 and CDR2 from the germline V gene are MGHRA and YSYEKL. DNA for the CDR3: TGCGCCAGCAGCCAAGGCTCCGGGGAGAGATCCTACGAGCAGTACTTC. Translating gives CASSQGSGERSYEQYF.

This clone showed up just once. The rearrangement links TRBV2 to TRBJ2-1; tentative D call: TRBD1 (6 bases). The CDR3 extends over 15 amino acids. The germline V and J ends were trimmed by 6 bases and 0 bases, with 12 bases remaining between them. CDR1 is SNHLY and CDR2 is FYNNEI in the germline V gene. The CDR3 sequence is CASRGTRGSYNEQFF. The CDR3, as DNA: TGTGCCAGCAGGGGGACACGTGGCTCCTACAATGAGCAGTTCTTC.

The chain employs TRBV6-1 and TRBJ2-5; 8 bases align to TRBD1. The ends lost 4 bases at V and 4 bases at J; junction bases unmatched: 11. Per the germline V gene, CDR1 is MNHNS and CDR2 is SASEGT. The CDR3 runs 16 residues. This CDR3 is CASSGQVFDRGETQYF. The CDR3 nucleotides are TGTGCCAGCAGTGGACAAGTTTTCGACAGGGGAGAGACCCAGTACTTC.

The chain recombines TRBV4-2 with TRBJ2-7; TRBD1 might be the D (6 bases). The germline CDR1 and CDR2 sequences are LGHNA and YNFKEQ. Trimming took 0 bases from V and 0 from J, leaving 21 bases between them. This CDR3 has 19 amino acids. CDR3 amino acids: CASSQDRSPWTASSYEQYF. In DNA, the CDR3 is TGTGCCAGCAGCCAAGATAGGTCCCCGTGGACAGCAAGCTCCTACGAGCAGTACTTC.

This chain joins TRBV27 and TRBJ1-1, with TRBD1 identical over 9 bases. This CDR3 contains 16 residues. With 5 bases clipped from V and 4 bases from J, the junction kept 11 bases outside the gene matches. Looked up from germline, CDR1 is MNHEY and CDR2 is SMNVEV (reference sequence). The CDR3 loop reads CASSPAGTGPVTEAFF. CDR3 coding DNA: TGTGCCAGCAGTCCCGCCGGGACAGGGCCCGTCACTGAAGCTTTCTTT.

The V call is TRBV6-5, the J call TRBJ1-3; no reliable D call. The CDR3 spans 15 residues. The germline V gene has CDR1 MNHEY and CDR2 SVGAGI. Trimming left V 7 bases short and J 0 bases short, with 13 bases between. CDR3 sequence reads: CASMRRINSGNTIYF. Written as DNA, the CDR3 is TGTGCCAGCATGCGGCGGATTAACTCTGGAAACACCATATATTTT.

J is TRBJ2-5 and V is TRBV5-6; 8 positions match TRBD2. The J segment lost 1 base and the V segment lost 4 bases, leaving 9 bases of the junction unmatched. The germline V gene has CDR1 SGHDT and CDR2 YYEEEE. The CDR3 extends over 16 amino acids. In nucleotides, the CDR3 is TGTGCCAGCAGCGTAATACTAGCGGAAGCCCAAGAGACCCAGTACTTC. Translated, it gives CASSVILAEAQETQYF. The full variable domain, its missing parts supplied by reference TRBV5-6 and TRBJ2-5, is DAGVTQSPTHLIKTRGQQVTLRCSPKSGHDTVSWYQQALGQGPQFIFQYYEEEERQRGNFPDRFSGHQFPNYSSELNVNALLLGDSALYLCASSVILAEAQETQYFGPGTRLLVL.

This chain links TRBV19 with TRBJ1-4, with 12 bases that match TRBD1. The germline V gene has CDR1 LNHDA and CDR2 SQIVND (reference sequence). Trimming removed 9 bases from V and 7 bases from J; junction bases left unmatched: 3. This CDR3 comprises 13 residues. The CDR3 loop reads CASRDRGPEKLFF. For the CDR3, the DNA is TGTGCCAGCCGGGACAGGGGGCCTGAAAAACTGTTTTTT.

This chain connects TRBV18 to TRBJ2-3; D remains unclear. Germline V gene data show CDR1 as KGHSH and CDR2 as LQKENI. The V gene lost 3 bases and the J gene lost 6 bases, with 16 bases spanning the gap. The length of the CDR3 is 15 residues. CDR3 sequence (DNA): TGTGCCAGCTCACCTCCGAGGTTAAGTGCGGATACGCAGTATTTT. Its protein product is CASSPPRLSADTQYF.

The V call is TRBV19, the J call TRBJ1-4, with no clear D. Trimming took off 6 bases at V and 5 bases at J, with 13 bases between the two ends. The CDR3 is 14 amino acids. Germline values: CDR1 LNHDA, CDR2 SQIVND (reference sequence). The CDR3 loop reads CASSTGAQNEKLFF. Here the CDR3 DNA reads TGTGCCAGTAGCACCGGAGCCCAGAATGAAAAACTGTTTTTT.

The rearrangement links TRBV6-5 to TRBJ2-3; weak D call: TRBD2 (6 bases). The V and J ends lost 4 bases and 2 bases respectively, with 13 bases between them. The CDR3 loop spans 15 amino acids. CDR1 is MNHEY and CDR2 is SVGAGI in the germline V gene. The CDR3 bases are TGTGCCAGCAGTTCCCCCGGGGAGGTCACAGATACGCAGTATTTT. It specifies CASSSPGEVTDTQYF.

The V and J genes are TRBV6-5 and TRBJ1-2, with D perhaps matching TRBD1 (6 bases). V was pared by 2 bases and J by 6 bases, with 16 bases between. The CDR3 runs 15 residues. CDR1 and CDR2 (germline): MNHEY, SVGAGI. CDR3 bases: TGTGCCAGCAGTTACCCGACGGGACAAGTCGATGGCTACACCTTC. This codes for CASSYPTGQVDGYTF.

V and J are TRBV28 and TRBJ1-2; 8 bases match TRBD1. The CDR3 loop spans 15 amino acids. In germline, CDR1 is MDHEN, CDR2 SYDVKM. Trimming at V came to 2 bases and at J to 2 bases, leaving 4 bases not matched to a gene. CDR3 nucleotide sequence: TGTGCCAGCAGTTTAAACTCAGGGGGCAACTATGGCTACACCTTC. It yields the protein CASSLNSGGNYGYTF.

The J gene is TRBJ2-3, the V gene TRBV6-5; 8 bases map to TRBD2. Germline lookup yields CDR1 MNHEY and CDR2 SVGAGI. This CDR3 region has 14 residues. V lost 7 bases, J lost 7 bases, and 10 bases stayed unmatched. Here the CDR3 DNA reads TGTGCCAGCACGAGCGGGGGTTTTGGGAATACGCAGTATTTT. Translation: CASTSGGFGNTQYF.

The J gene is TRBJ1-6, the V gene TRBV5-6; 7 nucleotides agree with TRBD1. The germline V gene has CDR1 SGHDT and CDR2 YYEEEE. The CDR3 consists of 15 residues. V trimming: 4 bases; J trimming: 7 bases; junction bases outside the gene matches: 8. In nucleotides, the CDR3 is TGTGCCAGCAGCGCCTTGACAGGGTTCAATTCACCCCTCCACTTT. This codes for CASSALTGFNSPLHF.

The rearrangement uses TRBV9 and TRBJ1-2; D is undetermined. This CDR3 region has 13 residues. Germline CDR1 reads SGDLS; CDR2 reads YYNGEE. Trimming left V 6 bases short and J 4 bases short, with 13 bases between. CDR3 sequence: CASNLGQAYGYTF. As DNA, the CDR3 is TGTGCCAGCAACCTTGGGCAGGCCTATGGCTACACCTTC.

V and J are TRBV18 and TRBJ2-6; tentative D call: TRBD1 (5 bases). The germline gives CDR1 KGHSH, CDR2 LQKENI. This CDR3 has 15 amino acids. The ends were cut back, 3 bases at V and 0 bases at J, with 6 bases in the middle. For the CDR3, the DNA is TGTGCCAGCTCACCGGGGCTCTCTGGGGCCAACGTCCTGACTTTC. Encoded protein: CASSPGLSGANVLTF. Combining the CDR3 with reference TRBV18 and TRBJ2-6 gives the whole variable domain NAGVMQNPRHLVRRRGQEARLRCSPMKGHSHVYWYRQLPEEGLKFMVYLQKENIIDESGMPKERFSAEFPKEGPSILRIQQVVRGDSAAYFCASSPGLSGANVLTFGAGSRLTVL.

The rearrangement links TRBV28 to TRBJ2-7, with D unresolved. With 7 bases removed from V and 1 base from J, the gap between germline ends came to 11 bases. The CDR3 has 13 residues. Germline V gene data show CDR1 as MDHEN and CDR2 as SYDVKM. The CDR3 bases are TGTGCCAGCACCAGAGGTATATCCTACGAGCAGTACTTC. Translating gives CASTRGISYEQYF.

This chain links TRBV9 with TRBJ2-1; 9 positions match TRBD1. The CDR3 length is 12 residues. CDR1 and CDR2 (germline): SGDLS, YYNGEE. V gave up 2 bases and J gave up 15 bases; unmatched junction bases: 6. The CDR3, as DNA: TGTGCCAGCAGCGTGACCGGGACAGGGCCGTTCTTC. As protein: CASSVTGTGPFF.

DNA of the CDR3: TGTGCCAGCAGCCTCACCGGGGGAGGCCGAGGGGTCCTCCACTTT. Translated, it gives CASSLTGGGRGVLHF. The chain couples TRBV5-6 to TRBJ1-6; the D gene is possibly TRBD1 (5 bases). The V gene lost 4 bases and the J gene lost 15 bases, with 23 bases spanning the gap. The CDR3 runs to 15 residues. Germline assignment: CDR1 SGHDT and CDR2 YYEEEE.